Shown below are 30 T cell receptor beta chains from a single sample sequenced in a study of blood T cell repertoires in COVID-19. Measured with immunoSEQ multiplex PCR; TCRdb has only the in-frame clones, and not every one. The sample includes 150,000 to 200,000 clones, about 80% of them seen just once. Sequencing was carried out using peripheral blood. The receptors stem from a woman between 65 and 79 years old with acute or convalescent COVID-19.

The V gene is TRBV5-4, the J gene TRBJ2-3, with 7 bases lining up with TRBD2. This CDR3 has 15 amino acids. With V trimmed by 3 bases and J by 3 bases, 7 bases remained unmatched. Germline V gene data show CDR1 as SGHNT and CDR2 as YYREEE (reference sequence). The DNA for the CDR3 is TGTGCCAGCAGCTCAGCGGGGAAAGGGACAGATACGCAGTATTTT. Protein product: CASSSAGKGTDTQYF.

This clone was observed at least ten times. The rearrangement links TRBV4-1 to TRBJ2-1, with D perhaps matching TRBD2 (7 bases). The CDR3 length is 12 residues. Germline assignment: CDR1 MGHRA and CDR2 YSYEKL. V was trimmed by 2 bases and J by 15 bases, leaving 14 bases between them. For the CDR3, the DNA is TGCGCCAGCAGCCAATTGCGGGGGCCTTTGTTCTTC. Translation gives CASSQLRGPLFF.

This clone was recorded once. The chain is built from TRBV30 and TRBJ1-2; possibly TRBD1 for D (5 bases). The CDR3 runs to 12 residues. In germline, CDR1 is GTSNPN, CDR2 SVGIG (reference sequence). Trimming stripped 0 bases from V and 7 bases from J, with 9 bases between. CDR3 region: CAWSVARVGYTF. The CDR3 coding sequence is TGTGCCTGGAGTGTCGCCAGGGTTGGCTACACCTTC. The full variable domain, rest sourced from reference TRBV30 and TRBJ1-2, is SQTIHQWPATLVQPVGSPLSLECTVEGTSNPNLYWYRQAAGRGLQLLFYSVGIGQISSEVPQNLSASRPQDRQFILSSKKLLLSDSGFYLCAWSVARVGYTFGSGTRLTVV.

Here the CDR3 DNA reads TGCGCCAGCAGCCAAGGAGGGGGACAGGGGGCGCCTGGGGCCAACGTCCTGACTTTC. Translated, it gives CASSQGGGQGAPGANVLTF. The rearrangement joins TRBV4-3 to TRBJ2-6, with 12 positions matching TRBD1. This CDR3 contains 19 residues. The J segment lost 2 bases and the V segment lost 1 base, leaving 6 bases of the junction unmatched. Germline lookup yields CDR1 LGHNA and CDR2 YSLEER.

This clone was seen just once. This chain links TRBV5-5 with TRBJ1-1; possibly TRBD1 for D (5 bases). This CDR3 spans 16 amino acids. Trimming removed 1 base at V and 1 base at J, with 14 bases between. CDR1 SGHKS and CDR2 YYEKEE come from the germline V gene (reference sequence). The CDR3 nucleotides read TGTGCCAGCAGCTTGTGGACACTTCACCAGAACACTGAAGCTTTCTTT. It yields the protein CASSLWTLHQNTEAFF.

The genes are TRBV28 and TRBJ1-1; tentatively, D is TRBD1 (5 bases). The CDR3 totals 14 residues. Germline assignment: CDR1 MDHEN and CDR2 SYDVKM. Trimming removed 5 bases from V and 7 bases from J, with 17 bases in between. This CDR3 reads CASSPRGTRGEAFF. CDR3 in DNA: TGTGCCAGCAGTCCCCGGGGGACCCGAGGTGAAGCTTTCTTT. Supplemented by reference TRBV28 and TRBJ1-1, the full variable domain reads DVKVTQSSRYLVKRTGEKVFLECVQDMDHENMFWYRQDPGLGLRLIYFSYDVKMKEKGDIPEGYSVSREKKERFSLILESASTNQTSMYLCASSPRGTRGEAFFGQGTRLTVV.

V and J are TRBV6-2 or TRBV6-3 and TRBJ1-2; maybe TRBD1 (6 bases). The CDR3 contains 14 residues. V shed 5 bases and J shed 3 bases, with 13 bases lying between them. Germline loops: CDR1 MNHEY, CDR2 SVGEGT. CDR3 in amino acids: CASSAIQGDYGYTF. DNA of the CDR3: TGTGCCAGCAGTGCTATACAGGGTGACTATGGCTACACCTTC.

V gene TRBV7-2 combines with J gene TRBJ1-1; D remains unclear. Per germline, CDR1 SGHTA and CDR2 FQGNSA. Trimming took 5 bases from V and 6 from J, leaving 13 bases between them. The CDR3 spans 13 residues. CDR3 protein: CASSVRGSPEAFF. The CDR3 nucleotides are TGTGCCAGCAGCGTACGGGGAAGTCCTGAAGCTTTCTTT.

V gene TRBV7-3 combines with J gene TRBJ2-2, with 8 bases lining up with TRBD1. CDR1 is SGHTA and CDR2 is FQGTGA in the germline V gene. The length of the CDR3 is 18 residues. V trimming: 4 bases; J trimming: 0 bases; junction bases outside the gene matches: 10. CDR3 in amino acids: CASSSPGAGGANTGELFF. Here the CDR3 DNA reads TGTGCCAGCAGCTCCCCTGGGGCAGGGGGCGCGAACACCGGGGAGCTGTTTTTT.

The chain combines TRBV7-9 with TRBJ1-6; a possible D gene is TRBD1 (6 bases). In germline, CDR1 is SEHNR, CDR2 FQNEAQ (reference sequence). This CDR3 spans 14 amino acids. The V end lost 1 base, the J end lost 10 bases, and 11 bases lay between the germline ends. The CDR3 loop is CASSLVAGVSPLHF. The CDR3, as DNA: TGTGCCAGCAGCTTAGTAGCAGGGGTCTCACCCCTCCACTTT.

The gene calls are TRBV3-1 (or the pseudogene TRBV3-2) and TRBJ2-1, with TRBD1 identical over 11 bases. Germline CDR1 is LGHDT and CDR2 is YNNKEL (reference sequence). The junction had 7 bases not matched to a gene; V was cut back by 4 bases and J by 8 bases. The CDR3 covers 15 residues. The CDR3 loop is CASSPWTGGRDEQFF. CDR3 nucleotide sequence: TGTGCCAGCAGCCCGTGGACAGGGGGCAGAGATGAGCAGTTCTTC.

The V call is TRBV20-1, the J call TRBJ1-2; D might be TRBD1 (6 bases). The V gene's germline CDR1 is DFQATT and CDR2 SNEGSKA (reference sequence). Between the trimmed V and J ends, which lost 3 bases and 12 bases, there was a span of 23 bases. CDR3 size: 14 residues. CDR3 sequence reads: CSASSGESVGTNTF. In DNA form, the CDR3 reads TGCAGTGCTAGTTCGGGCGAATCGGTAGGGACAAACACCTTC.

The rearrangement joins TRBV5-6 to TRBJ1-6, with D uncertain. Germline CDR1 reads SGHDT; CDR2 reads YYEEEE. Trimming shortened V by 5 bases and J by 10 bases, and 19 bases separated the two germline ends. CDR3 length equals 15 residues. The CDR3 region is CASRGSQLTGSPLHF. The CDR3 DNA is TGTGCCAGCAGAGGCAGCCAATTAACGGGGTCACCCCTCCACTTT.

The chain recombines TRBV19 with TRBJ1-6; 8 bases are shared with TRBD1. This CDR3 spans 15 amino acids. The junction had 6 bases not matched to a gene; V was cut back by 7 bases and J by 4 bases. CDR1 and CDR2 from the germline V gene are LNHDA and SQIVND (reference sequence). CDR3 nucleotide sequence: TGTGCCAGTAACATACAGGGGGGATATAATTCACCCCTCCACTTT. As protein: CASNIQGGYNSPLHF.

This chain links TRBV11-3 with TRBJ2-7; the match to TRBD1 covers 8 bases. J lost 4 bases, V lost 1 base, and 3 bases had no gene match. CDR1 and CDR2 (germline): SGHNT, YENEEA. The CDR3 contains 14 residues. The CDR3 DNA reads as TGTGCCAGCAGCTTAGGGACAGGGATATACGAGCAGTACTTC. Translated, it gives CASSLGTGIYEQYF.

The V gene is TRBV5-6, the J gene TRBJ1-6, with D possibly TRBD1 on 6 matching bases. Trimming took 0 bases from V and 8 from J, leaving 12 bases between them. Germline CDR1 reads SGHDT; CDR2 reads YYEEEE. The CDR3 spans 15 residues. CDR3 sequence (DNA): TGTGCCAGCAGCTTGGGCACAGGGTGGGATTCACCCCTCCACTTT. It translates to CASSLGTGWDSPLHF.

The gene calls are TRBV28 and TRBJ2-7; no clear D. The CDR3 has 11 residues. V lost 5 bases to trimming and J lost 13 bases, with 15 bases between them. The germline V gene has CDR1 MDHEN and CDR2 SYDVKM. In DNA form, the CDR3 reads TGTGCCAGCAGTCCTCCCCCGGGTTTATACTTC. Translating it yields CASSPPPGLYF.

The V call is TRBV5-1, the J call TRBJ1-2; 10 bases align to TRBD1. The V segment lost 2 bases and the J segment 8 bases; nucleotides outside the gene matches: 3. This CDR3 is built from 13 residues. Germline-derived CDR1 and CDR2 are SGHRS and YFSETQ. The CDR3 region is CASSFGTGEGYTF. The CDR3 region has the DNA TGCGCCAGCAGCTTCGGGACAGGGGAAGGCTACACCTTC.

The J gene is TRBJ2-2, the V gene TRBV4-2; TRBD1 aligns across 8 bases. Germline V gene sequence: CDR1 LGHNA, CDR2 YNFKEQ. This CDR3 contains 18 residues. With V trimmed by 4 bases and J by 2 bases, 12 bases remained unmatched. The CDR3 DNA reads as TGTGCCAGCAGCCCCTTCCCACGGACAGGGATCAACACCGGGGAGCTGTTTTTT. This codes for CASSPFPRTGINTGELFF.

This clone was seen a few times. The genes are TRBV4-1 and TRBJ1-2; D might be TRBD1 (6 bases). Germline V gene lookup returns CDR1 MGHRA and CDR2 YSYEKL. This CDR3 region has 15 residues. V lost 3 bases to trimming and J lost 4 bases, with 15 bases between them. The chain's CDR3 is CASSQGATSIYGYTF. In DNA form, the CDR3 reads TGCGCCAGCAGCCAGGGGGCCACCTCAATCTATGGCTACACCTTC.

The chain uses TRBV7-9 and TRBJ1-3, with 10 bases fitting TRBD1. From germline, CDR1 is SEHNR and CDR2 FQNEAQ (reference sequence). The J segment lost 2 bases and the V segment lost 1 base, leaving 2 bases of the junction unmatched. The CDR3 runs 16 residues. This CDR3 is CASSLGQGAPGNTIYF. DNA for the CDR3: TGTGCCAGCAGCTTAGGACAGGGGGCGCCTGGAAACACCATATATTTT. The complete variable domain, with remaining parts taken from reference TRBV7-9 and TRBJ1-3, reads DTGVSQNPRHKITKRGQNVTFRCDPISEHNRLYWYRQTLGQGPEFLTYFQNEAQLEKSRLLSDRFSAERPKGSFSTLEIQRTEQGDSAMYLCASSLGQGAPGNTIYFGEGSWLTVV.

This chain uses TRBV9 with TRBJ1-5; D is unresolved. Trimming cost V 4 bases and J 6 bases, with 11 bases left between them. The germline CDR1 and CDR2 sequences are SGDLS and YYNGEE. This CDR3 comprises 13 residues. CDR3 bases: TGTGCCAGCAGCCCTACAGTGGGTCAGCCCCAGCATTTT. Translating gives CASSPTVGQPQHF. The variable domain in full, with the rest retrieved from reference TRBV9 and TRBJ1-5, is DSGVTQTPKHLITATGQRVTLRCSPRSGDLSVYWYQQSLDQGLQFLIQYYNGEERAKGNILERFSAQQFPDLHSELNLSSLELGDSALYFCASSPTVGQPQHFGDGTRLSIL.

This sequence joins TRBV19 and TRBJ2-2, with D maybe TRBD2 (5 bases). In germline, CDR1 is LNHDA, CDR2 SQIVND (reference sequence). V lost 3 bases, J lost 7 bases, and 6 bases lay in between. The CDR3 is 12 residues long. CDR3 bases: TGTGCCAGTAGTATCCGGGACGGGGAGCTGTTTTTT. The encoded protein is CASSIRDGELFF.

This rearrangement joins TRBV9 to TRBJ1-6; the D is unclear. This CDR3 comprises 18 residues. Trimming stripped 4 bases from V and 2 bases from J, with 19 bases between. The germline CDR1 and CDR2 sequences are SGDLS and YYNGEE. This chain's CDR3 is CASSPRGGSTPYNSPLHF. The CDR3 DNA reads as TGTGCCAGCAGCCCTCGGGGTGGGTCGACTCCCTATAATTCACCCCTCCACTTT.

The chain uses TRBV7-2 and TRBJ2-5, with 7 bases identical to TRBD2. J lost 4 bases, V lost 4 bases, and 12 bases had no gene match. Looked up from germline, CDR1 is SGHTA and CDR2 is FQGNSA. The CDR3 spans 16 residues. CDR3 nucleotides: TGTGCCAGCAGCTCGTACTCCCTCGGGGGGAGAGAGACCCAGTACTTC. Encoded protein: CASSSYSLGGRETQYF.

A single count supports this clone. The chain has TRBV6-5 and TRBJ2-2; D may be TRBD1 (5 bases). Germline V gene sequence: CDR1 MNHEY, CDR2 SVGAGI. This CDR3 contains 15 residues. V was cut by 2 bases and J by 6 bases, with 13 bases left in between. CDR3 bases: TGTGCCAGCAGTTACAAAATTAGGACACCCGGGGAGCTGTTTTTT. Translating gives CASSYKIRTPGELFF.

V gene TRBV6-5 combines with J gene TRBJ2-2; 8 nucleotides match TRBD1. With 2 bases clipped from V and 5 bases from J, the junction kept 4 bases outside the gene matches. The CDR3 is made up of 15 amino acids. The V gene's germline CDR1 is MNHEY and CDR2 SVGAGI. The DNA of the CDR3 is TGTGCCAGCAGTTACGGCAGGGGGCGGACCGGGGAGCTGTTTTTT. This sequence encodes CASSYGRGRTGELFF.

V usage is TRBV5-4 and J usage is TRBJ1-1; TRBD1 matches 8 bases. J lost 6 bases, V lost 2 bases, and 6 bases had no gene match. The CDR3 is 14 amino acids. Germline CDR1 and CDR2: SGHNT and YYREEE (reference sequence). CDR3 sequence: CASSLQGGVAEAFF. The CDR3 coding sequence is TGTGCCAGCAGCTTACAGGGGGGCGTGGCTGAAGCTTTCTTT.

This chain links TRBV2 with TRBJ1-1, with 7 bases lining up with TRBD1. The CDR3 loop spans 14 amino acids. The J segment lost 6 bases and the V segment lost 5 bases, leaving 9 bases of the junction unmatched. From germline, CDR1 is SNHLY and CDR2 FYNNEI. The DNA for the CDR3 is TGTGCCAGCAGTCGTCGTACAGGGGCTGCTGAAGCTTTCTTT. Its translation: CASSRRTGAAEAFF. Full variable domain (rest looked up from reference TRBV2 and TRBJ1-1): EPEVTQTPSHQVTQMGQEVILRCVPISNHLYFYWYRQILGQKVEFLVSFYNNEISEKSEIFDDQFSVERPDGSNFTLKIRSTKLEDSAMYFCASSRRTGAAEAFFGQGTRLTVV.

The count of this clone is one. The rearrangement joins TRBV14 to TRBJ2-4; 9 bases align to TRBD2. The CDR3 is 15 residues long. CDR1 and CDR2 (germline): SGHDN, FVKESK. After removal of 3 bases from V and 7 bases from J, the junction contained 7 bases not matched to a gene. The CDR3 DNA follows: TGTGCCAGCAGCCACCGGCGGGGGGGCGTGAACATTCAGTACTTC. It encodes CASSHRRGGVNIQYF.